The 24 T cell receptor beta chains reported below all come from one sample, sequenced in a study of spatial heterogeneity in lung cancer (dated by TCRdb to between 2019 and 2020). Reading the label with the study, this specimen's time point is: sample taken at primary tumor resection. Library creation used 5' RACE. TCRdb names NextSeq 500 as the instrument used. TCRdb passed the public sequencing reads through fastp at Q25 and MiXCR, retaining productive beta sequences. Rows with one shared CDR3 protein collapse into an entry with the most common genes and DNA. The table for this sample lists 8,000 to 10,000 distinct CDR3 sequences; 13% to 15% of them were counted only once. The top ten hold 14% of the sample. Findings and caveats that apply to the study as a whole: The tumor nonsynonymous mutation count correlated with the number of expanded intratumoral alpha and beta TCRs.

Antigen specificity for these receptors is unknown. The input for sequencing was lung tumor tissue, taken at surgery. These receptors came from a male donor with early-stage non-small cell lung cancer.

Ten or more counts support this clonotype. Little can be read into the size of this beta chain, an off-target read in a library designed for alpha chains. The chain couples TRBV20-1 to TRBJ1-4; 7 positions agree with TRBD1. The CDR3 sequence is 13 residues long. The V and J ends lost 1 base and 4 bases, in that order; junction bases with no gene match: 0. Germline assignment: CDR1 DFQATT and CDR2 SNEGSKA (reference sequence). CDR3 in amino acids: CSARGQGNEKLFF. The CDR3 nucleotides read TGCAGTGCTAGAGGACAGGGTAATGAAAAACTGTTTTTT.

A word on this clonotype: A library made for alpha chains picked up this beta chain off target, so its size means little. The CDR3 loop is CASSLHIGTTEAFF. CDR3 in DNA: TGTGCCAGCAGCTTACACATTGGGACAACTGAAGCTTTCTTT. The chain recombines TRBV7-9 with TRBJ1-1, with D possibly being TRBD1 (6 bases). CDR3 length: 14 amino acids. Germline values: CDR1 SEHNR, CDR2 FQNEAQ (reference sequence). V dropped 2 bases and J dropped 5 bases, with 12 bases sitting between them. The complete variable domain, with remaining parts taken from reference TRBV7-9 and TRBJ1-1, reads DTGVSQNPRHKITKRGQNVTFRCDPISEHNRLYWYRQTLGQGPEFLTYFQNEAQLEKSRLLSDRFSAERPKGSFSTLEIQRTEQGDSAMYLCASSLHIGTTEAFFGQGTRLTVV.

This clonotype has at least ten counts. The library was designed around alpha chains, so this beta chain is a stray read whose abundance carries little weight. This sequence joins TRBV10-1 and TRBJ2-3; no clear D gene. V lost 6 bases and J lost 3, with 7 bases in between. This CDR3 region has 12 residues. The germline gives CDR1 WNHNN, CDR2 SYGVQD (reference sequence). The CDR3 coding sequence is TGCGCCAGCAGGGAACAAACAGATACGCAGTATTTT. Translated: CASREQTDTQYF.

This clonotype was picked up many times. As an off-target read in a library built for alpha chains, this beta chain has a frequency of little significance. The chain couples TRBV2 to TRBJ2-3; 7 bases agree with TRBD1. The CDR3 totals 15 residues. Germline trimming cut 6 bases from V and 4 bases from J; bases unmatched to any gene: 10. Germline assignment: CDR1 SNHLY and CDR2 FYNNEI. The CDR3 sequence: CASRVIQGTADTQYF. The CDR3 DNA reads TGTGCCAGCAGGGTCATTCAGGGGACAGCAGATACGCAGTATTTT.

This clonotype was seen many times. This beta chain represents an off-target read in a library built for alpha chains; its size is of limited meaning. V gene TRBV7-2 combines with J gene TRBJ2-7, with TRBD1 identical over 7 bases. The CDR3 is 12 residues long. V dropped 5 bases and J dropped 4; count of bases not matched to a gene: 2. The germline V gene encodes CDR1 SGHTA and CDR2 FQGNSA. The CDR3 sequence is CASSRQGYEQYF. The CDR3 DNA follows: TGTGCCAGCAGCCGACAGGGTTACGAGCAGTACTTC.

By share, this clonotype ranks as medium-sized. This beta chain is an unintended read in a library built for alpha chains; its size means little. This chain connects TRBV30 to TRBJ1-4, with 8 positions matching TRBD1. This CDR3 has 17 residues. Germline CDR1 GTSNPN, CDR2 SVGIG (reference sequence). The V gene end was trimmed by 1 base and the J gene end by 8 bases; junction bases not matched to a gene: 15. This CDR3 reads CAWSGGGQGGHPEKLFF. The CDR3 DNA sequence: TGTGCCTGGAGTGGGGGTGGACAGGGCGGGCACCCGGAAAAACTGTTTTTT. Drawing the rest from reference TRBV30 and TRBJ1-4, the complete variable domain is SQTIHQWPATLVQPVGSPLSLECTVEGTSNPNLYWYRQAAGRGLQLLFYSVGIGQISSEVPQNLSASRPQDRQFILSSKKLLLSDSGFYLCAWSGGGQGGHPEKLFFGSGTQLSVL.

This clonotype was recorded many times. This beta chain is off target for a library built for alpha chains, so its abundance means little. This sequence joins TRBV20-1 and TRBJ2-1, with TRBD2 identical over 10 bases. The CDR3 consists of 16 residues. Germline V lookup: CDR1 DFQATT, CDR2 SNEGSKA (reference sequence). V lost 5 bases, J lost 6 bases, and 13 bases stayed unmatched. The CDR3 is CSAQAGGSKGGNEQFF. In DNA, the CDR3 is TGCAGTGCTCAAGCGGGAGGGTCAAAAGGGGGCAATGAGCAGTTCTTC.

This clonotype was seen ten or more times. This beta chain is an unintended read in a library built for alpha chains; its size means little. This chain joins TRBV27 and TRBJ1-2, with D unresolved. CDR3 length equals 16 residues. Germline CDR1 is MNHEY and CDR2 is SMNVEV (reference sequence). Trimming pared 3 bases from V and 6 bases from J, leaving 20 bases between. DNA of the CDR3: TGTGCCAGCAGTTTTCCCCCTTTGTTAGTTTGGGATGGCTACACCTTC. The encoded protein is CASSFPPLLVWDGYTF.

In its sample, this clonotype was seen many times. This beta chain was picked up by a library intended for alpha chains and is off target, so its count carries little meaning. The chain employs TRBV14 and TRBJ1-6; tentative D call: TRBD1 (6 bases). The V end was cut by 0 bases, the J end by 10 bases, with 16 bases between. Per germline, CDR1 SGHDN and CDR2 FVKESK. This CDR3 comprises 16 residues. This CDR3 is CASSQDRGGLGSPLHF. The CDR3 bases are TGTGCCAGCAGCCAAGACCGTGGGGGGCTCGGATCACCCCTCCACTTT.

In its sample, this clonotype was seen many times. This beta chain is an unintended read in a library built for alpha chains; its size means little. This chain uses TRBV5-1 with TRBJ2-1; 12 positions agree with TRBD2. V was clipped by 8 bases and J by 2 bases; unmatched bases: 5. Per the germline V gene, CDR1 is SGHRS and CDR2 is YFSETQ. There are 15 residues in the CDR3. The CDR3 nucleotides are TGCGCCAGTATGACTAGCGGGGGCCCCTACAATGAGCAGTTCTTC. It codes for CASMTSGGPYNEQFF.

At least ten counts were recorded for this clonotype. As an off-target read in a library built for alpha chains, this beta chain has a frequency of little significance. The chain combines TRBV19 with TRBJ2-5, with 13 bases aligning to TRBD2. CDR1 is LNHDA and CDR2 is SQIVND in the germline V gene (reference sequence). CDR3 size: 15 residues. The J segment lost 3 bases and the V segment lost 4 bases, leaving 2 bases of the junction unmatched. CDR3 in DNA: TGTGCCAGTAGTACCGGGACTAGCGGGGAAGAGACCCAGTACTTC. It translates to CASSTGTSGEETQYF.

This clonotype is labeled as medium-sized. With the library built for alpha chains, this beta chain is off target and its frequency is not meaningful. This rearrangement joins TRBV20-1 to TRBJ2-3, with 13 bases aligning to TRBD2. This CDR3 has 15 amino acids. V lost 2 bases, J lost 4 bases, and 3 bases stayed unmatched. Germline V lookup: CDR1 DFQATT, CDR2 SNEGSKA (reference sequence). This chain's CDR3 is CSARTLAGGPDTQYF. CDR3 sequence (DNA): TGCAGTGCTAGAACACTAGCGGGAGGGCCAGATACGCAGTATTTT.

This clonotype has at least ten counts. This beta chain appears as a stray read in a library generated for alpha chains; its size is not informative. The rearrangement links TRBV20-1 to TRBJ2-3, with 15 bases fitting TRBD2. CDR3 length equals 14 residues. CDR1 DFQATT and CDR2 SNEGSKA come from the germline V gene (reference sequence). V shed 3 bases, J shed 6 bases, and the junction held 1 base outside the gene matches. The CDR3 loop reads CSARGLAGGDTQYF. CDR3 coding DNA: TGCAGTGCTAGGGGACTAGCGGGAGGTGATACGCAGTATTTT.

As concerns this clonotype: This beta chain represents an off-target read in a library built for alpha chains; its size is of limited meaning. This chain links TRBV12-3 or TRBV12-4 with TRBJ1-1, with 7 nucleotides matching TRBD1. J lost 1 base, V lost 7 bases, and 3 bases had no gene match. The CDR3 covers 13 residues. CDR3 DNA sequence: TGTGCCAGCAAGGGACAGCAGAACACTGAAGCTTTCTTT. It translates to CASKGQQNTEAFF.

About this clonotype: Since the library was made to target alpha chains, this beta chain is a stray read and its abundance is not meaningful. The CDR3 is CASSSDRRDTGELFF. The CDR3 DNA sequence: TGTGCCAGCAGTTCCGACAGGCGAGACACCGGGGAGCTGTTTTTT. The rearrangement joins TRBV12-3 or TRBV12-4 to TRBJ2-2, with D maybe TRBD1 (6 bases). V shed 4 bases and J shed 3 bases, with 12 bases lying between them. The CDR3 spans 15 residues.

This clonotype was seen ten or more times. Since the library was made to target alpha chains, this beta chain is a stray read and its abundance is not meaningful. CDR3 coding DNA: TGTGCCATCAGTGAGTCAGACAACGGGGTCCAAGAGACCCAGTACTTC. The encoded protein is CAISESDNGVQETQYF. The gene calls are TRBV10-3 and TRBJ2-5; tentative D call: TRBD2 (5 bases). V shed 0 bases and J shed 1 base, with 12 bases lying between them. Germline assignment: CDR1 ENHRY and CDR2 SYGVKD. CDR3 length: 16 amino acids.

Many counts were recorded for this clonotype. This beta chain appears as a stray read in a library generated for alpha chains; its size is not informative. The chain couples TRBV3-1 to TRBJ2-7; D gene ambiguous. Germline V CDR1 and CDR2: LGHDT, YNNKEL (reference sequence). Trimming removed 1 base at V and 4 bases at J, with 5 bases between. The CDR3 totals 12 residues. The CDR3, as DNA: TGTGCCAGCAGCCAAGGACTTTACGAGCAGTACTTC. Residues: CASSQGLYEQYF.

This clonotype was detected many times. Within a library made for alpha chains, this beta chain is off target, and its count is uninformative. The chain is built from TRBV6-2 or TRBV6-3 and TRBJ2-1; D uncertain. Germline V lookup: CDR1 MNHEY, CDR2 SVGEGT. The CDR3 contains 15 residues. Trimming took off 2 bases at V and 8 bases at J, with 16 bases between the two ends. CDR3 DNA: TGTGCCAGCAGTTACACGCGGAACCCGTCGGATGAGCAGTTCTTC. It encodes CASSYTRNPSDEQFF.

This clonotype appeared many times. Since the library was made to target alpha chains, this beta chain is a stray read and its abundance is not meaningful. V is TRBV6-6 and J is TRBJ2-3; the D gene is possibly TRBD2 (6 bases). Germline V gene sequence: CDR1 MNHNY, CDR2 SVGAGI (reference sequence). The CDR3 has 14 residues. The V gene lost 5 bases and the J gene lost 2 bases, with 11 bases spanning the gap. The CDR3 loop is CASSGRDSTDTQYF. CDR3 coding DNA: TGTGCCAGCAGTGGACGGGACTCCACAGATACGCAGTATTTT.

Ten or more counts support this clonotype. This beta chain is an off-target read within a library intended for alpha chains, so its frequency means little. The chain couples TRBV5-1 to TRBJ2-1; TRBD2 agrees at 8 bases. This CDR3 has 18 residues. Looked up from germline, CDR1 is SGHRS and CDR2 is YFSETQ. Trimming removed 2 bases from V and 9 bases from J; junction bases left unmatched: 19. The CDR3 DNA sequence: TGCGCCAGCAGCTTAGTTTTTACGGGAGGGCCGATTTCTGGTGAGCAGTTCTTC. Its translation: CASSLVFTGGPISGEQFF.

This clonotype was detected ten times or more. This beta chain slipped into a library made for alpha chains as a stray read, so its size is not meaningful. CDR3 protein: CASSQGMTLNYGYTF. CDR3 DNA sequence: TGTGCCAGCAGCCAAGGGATGACCCTGAACTATGGCTACACCTTC. This rearrangement joins TRBV4-2 to TRBJ1-2, with D unclear. Germline loops: CDR1 LGHNA, CDR2 YNFKEQ. The CDR3 is 15 residues long. With 1 base removed from V and 2 bases from J, the gap between germline ends came to 11 bases.

This clonotype was detected many times. This beta chain is a stray sequence in a library constructed for alpha chains; its clone size is not meaningful. The rearrangement links TRBV2 to TRBJ1-6; D is unclear. CDR3 size: 16 residues. Trimming cost V 1 base and J 5 bases, with 12 bases left between them. Looked up from germline, CDR1 is SNHLY and CDR2 is FYNNEI. The CDR3 coding sequence is TGTGCCAGCAGTGAAGTGGGGTATTTCCATAATTCACCCCTCCACTTT. It translates to CASSEVGYFHNSPLHF.

This clonotype is categorized as medium-sized. This beta chain is a stray sequence in a library constructed for alpha chains; its clone size is not meaningful. V usage is TRBV19 and J usage is TRBJ2-7, with 9 bases matching TRBD1. Trimming at V came to 8 bases and at J to 2 bases, leaving 7 bases not matched to a gene. There are 14 residues in the CDR3. Germline V CDR1 and CDR2: LNHDA, SQIVND (reference sequence). CDR3: CASRMGTGTYEQYF. In DNA, the CDR3 is TGTGCCAGTCGAATGGGGACAGGGACCTACGAGCAGTACTTC.

This clonotype was observed at least ten times. Found in a library prepared for alpha chains, this beta chain is an off-target read, and its abundance has little meaning. V is TRBV5-5 and J is TRBJ2-2; the D is unclear. CDR3 length: 12 residues. Germline lookup yields CDR1 SGHKS and CDR2 YYEKEE (reference sequence). Trimming cost V 2 bases and J 8 bases, with 7 bases left between them. The DNA of the CDR3 is TGTGCCAGCAGCTTCCTTCAGGGGGAGCTGTTTTTT. Translation: CASSFLQGELFF.